This T cell receptor beta chain was captured by sequencing in a study of PD-1 blockade in classical Hodgkin lymphoma. Whole-study results and caveats: Relapsed/refractory patients reportedly had lower baseline diversity than newly diagnosed patients.

The assay was immunoSEQ multiplex PCR, and TCRdb's table has in-frame clones only and misses some. The sample consists of tens of thousands of clones, approximately 90% of them appearing once. The CDR3 sequence is 11 residues long. Germline CDR1 SGHAT, CDR2 FQNNGV. Trimming stripped 3 bases from V and 2 bases from J, with 2 bases between. Sample time point: cycle 4 day 1 (C4D1), after five to seven weeks of nivolumab. There was relapse after autologous stem cell transplantation in every patient, and there was variation in brentuximab vedotin exposure. A remark on this clone: Antigen unknown.

The clonotype comes from a human donor with classical Hodgkin lymphoma. The chain has TRBV11-2 and TRBJ2-7; D gene ambiguous. This specimen was peripheral blood mononuclear cells (PBMCs), taken before the fourth cycle of nivolumab. The CDR3 DNA sequence: TGTGCCAGCAGCTTGACCTACGAGCAGTACTTC. Translated: CASSLTYEQYF.